The 20 T cell receptor beta chains given below trace back to one sample, sequenced in a study of glioma-infiltrating T cells. TCR alpha and beta CDR3 regions were amplified from RNA using iRepertoire nested multiplex PCR. TCRdb reprocessed the multiplex PCR reads via MiXCR and lists one record per CDR3 protein. Altogether approximately 130,000 distinct CDR3 sequences are present, under 30% being singletons, with the ten largest covering roughly a quarter. Sequencing was carried out using glioma tissue, nonneoplastic brain tissue, or PBMCs (not recorded which). These receptors were taken from a human donor with low-grade glioma or glioblastoma, undergoing nonglioma brain surgery, or in good health (not recorded which).

As concerns this clonotype: A much larger clone sits a single nucleotide away, making a read error possible. The chain joins TRBV4-1 to TRBJ1-1; D is uncertain. The germline CDR1 and CDR2 sequences are MGHRA and YSYEKL. CDR3 length: 15 residues. The CDR3 sequence: CASKTGPAGPTEASF. DNA of the CDR3: TGCGCCAGCAAGACTGGGCCAGCAGGTCCCACTGAAGCTTCCTTT.

CDR3 sequence (DNA): TGTGCCAGCAGCCAAGGTCCTCGGTGGGAGCGGGGAGAGACCCAGTACTTC. This encodes CASSQGPRWERGETQYF. The V call is TRBV3-1, the J call TRBJ2-5, with 7 bases identical to TRBD2. The CDR3 length is 17 residues. With 1 base clipped from V and 4 bases from J, the junction kept 12 bases outside the gene matches. Germline V gives CDR1 LGHDT, CDR2 YNNKEL (reference sequence).

The V gene is TRBV7-9, the J gene TRBJ1-2; D not certain. The CDR3 is 13 residues long. V dropped 5 bases and J dropped 2 bases, with 9 bases sitting between them. Germline CDR1 reads SEHNR; CDR2 reads FQNEAQ (reference sequence). Here the CDR3 reads CASSTAGNYGYTF. DNA for the CDR3: TGTGCCAGCAGCACCGCGGGGAACTATGGCTACACCTTC.

This clonotype showed up many times. The rearrangement links TRBV6-1 to TRBJ1-2; D possibly corresponds to TRBD1 (6 bases). Trimming pared 1 base from V and 4 bases from J, leaving 13 bases between. The germline gives CDR1 MNHNS, CDR2 SASEGT. The CDR3 is 15 residues long. CDR3: CASSEGGGPFYGYTF. The CDR3 region has the DNA TGTGCCAGCAGTGAAGGAGGGGGACCCTTCTATGGCTACACCTTC.

The V call is TRBV7-2, the J call TRBJ1-3, with no clear D. V was pared by 0 bases and J by 0 bases, with 9 bases between. The CDR3 consists of 16 residues. CDR1 is SGHTA, CDR2 FQGNSA, per germline. The CDR3 coding sequence is TGTGCCAGCAGCTTAGCAAGTCACCACTCTGGAAACACCATATATTTT. Protein sequence: CASSLASHHSGNTIYF.

This rearrangement joins TRBV19 to TRBJ1-5; D not certain. V was shortened by 4 bases and J by 1 base, with 11 bases between the two germline ends. The CDR3 is 15 residues long. CDR1 and CDR2 from the germline V gene are LNHDA and SQIVND (reference sequence). The CDR3 here is CASSNVQISNQPQHF. The CDR3 coding sequence is TGTGCCAGTAGTAATGTCCAGATAAGCAATCAGCCCCAGCATTTT.

The chain is built from TRBV5-4 and TRBJ2-1; D remains unclear. This CDR3 has 12 residues. Trimming cost V 9 bases and J 2 bases, with 9 bases left between them. CDR1 is SGHNT and CDR2 is YYREEE in the germline V gene (reference sequence). In DNA, the CDR3 is TGTGCCACCGCGGACCCCTACAATGAGCAGTTCTTC. This translates into CATADPYNEQFF.

This clonotype was picked up many times. V and J are TRBV6-1 and TRBJ1-3, with D possibly being TRBD1 (5 bases). Trimming shortened V by 8 bases and J by 0 bases, and 8 bases separated the two germline ends. Per the germline V gene, CDR1 is MNHNS and CDR2 is SASEGT. This CDR3 has 13 residues. The CDR3: CASWDHSGNTIYF. The CDR3 nucleotides are TGTGCCAGCTGGGACCACTCTGGAAACACCATATATTTT.

This clonotype was counted a few times. CDR3 region: CASSLRTGTGGTDTQYF. The CDR3 DNA follows: TGTGCCAGCAGCCTCAGAACCGGGACAGGGGGCACAGATACGCAGTATTTT. The chain has TRBV5-5 and TRBJ2-3; 10 bases map to TRBD1. Germline CDR1 SGHKS, CDR2 YYEKEE (reference sequence). The CDR3 runs to 17 residues. Trimming at V came to 4 bases and at J to 1 base, leaving 9 bases not matched to a gene.

The sample holds many counts of this clonotype. This CDR3 is CSAREGGRGGYGYTF. CDR3 coding DNA: TGCAGTGCTAGGGAGGGGGGACGGGGCGGCTATGGCTACACCTTC. V is TRBV20-1 and J is TRBJ1-2; D possibly corresponds to TRBD1 (6 bases). Germline lookup yields CDR1 DFQATT and CDR2 SNEGSKA (reference sequence). CDR3 length: 15 amino acids. Trimming pared 3 bases from V and 4 bases from J, leaving 18 bases between.

This clonotype was recorded at least ten times. The V gene is TRBV20-1, the J gene TRBJ2-3; no clear D. Trimming pared 3 bases from V and 4 bases from J, leaving 11 bases between. Germline CDR1 is DFQATT and CDR2 is SNEGSKA (reference sequence). This CDR3 comprises 13 residues. This CDR3 is CSARGPNSDTQYF. CDR3 DNA: TGCAGTGCTAGGGGTCCGAATTCAGATACGCAGTATTTT.

Many counts were recorded for this clonotype. The chain couples TRBV20-1 to TRBJ1-1, with D tentatively TRBD1 (5 bases). From germline, CDR1 is DFQATT and CDR2 SNEGSKA (reference sequence). The CDR3 has 14 residues. Trimming cost V 5 bases and J 3 bases, with 16 bases left between them. The CDR3 region has the DNA TGCAGTGCTTATTCACAGGAGAAGTACACTGAAGCTTTCTTT. This sequence encodes CSAYSQEKYTEAFF.

The J gene is TRBJ2-7, the V gene TRBV7-9; D gene ambiguous. Germline loops: CDR1 SEHNR, CDR2 FQNEAQ (reference sequence). V lost 2 bases, J lost 2 bases, and 4 bases lay in between. The CDR3 loop spans 12 amino acids. The CDR3, as DNA: TGTGCCAGCAGCTTATACACCTACGAGCAGTACGTC. Residues: CASSLYTYEQYV.

Points on this clonotype: Given a much more abundant clone one base away, this may be a read error. The chain carries TRBV20-1 and TRBJ1-1; D gene ambiguous. The CDR3 runs to 13 residues. Germline CDR1 DFQATT, CDR2 SNEGSKA (reference sequence). The DNA of the CDR3 is TGCAGTGCTGCTACACTAGTGAACACTGAAACTTTCTTT. This gives the protein CSAATLVNTETFF.

About this clonotype itself: A clone one base away is much larger, so this may be a read error. V usage is TRBV20-1 and J usage is TRBJ1-5; a possible D gene is TRBD1 (6 bases). Germline V CDR1 and CDR2: DFQATT, SNEGSKA (reference sequence). The V gene lost 4 bases and the J gene lost 1 base, with 11 bases spanning the gap. This CDR3 has 14 residues. As DNA, the CDR3 is TGCAGTGCTAAACAGGGAACCAGCAATCAGCCCCAGCATTTT. Residues: CSAKQGTSNQPQHF.

The chain carries TRBV6-2 or TRBV6-3 and TRBJ2-1; D tentatively fits TRBD1 or TRBD2 (5 bases each). The V gene lost 10 bases and the J gene lost 3 bases, with 16 bases spanning the gap. The CDR3 has 14 amino acids. CDR1 and CDR2 from the germline V gene are MNHEY and SVGEGT. The CDR3 loop is CATNGASSYNEQFF. In DNA, the CDR3 is TGTGCCACCAACGGGGCTAGCAGCTACAATGAGCAGTTCTTC.

The CDR3 loop reads CASSIKTATNEKLFF. As DNA, the CDR3 is TGTGCCAGCAGCATCAAGACAGCTACTAATGAAAAACTGTTTTTT. This chain links TRBV28 with TRBJ1-4; possibly TRBD1 for D (5 bases). Germline CDR1 reads MDHEN; CDR2 reads SYDVKM. The CDR3 covers 15 residues. The V gene lost 6 bases and the J gene lost 2 bases, with 13 bases spanning the gap.

This clonotype came up a few times. The chain is built from TRBV7-9 and TRBJ2-7, with 8 positions matching TRBD1. Germline loops: CDR1 SEHNR, CDR2 FQNEAQ (reference sequence). CDR3 length: 13 amino acids. V trimming: 5 bases; J trimming: 0 bases; junction bases outside the gene matches: 0. The CDR3 DNA follows: TGTGCCAGCAGCACAGGGGGCTCCTACGAGCAGTACGTC. Translated, it gives CASSTGGSYEQYV.

The chain links TRBV24-1 to TRBJ2-2; 8 bases are shared with TRBD1. Germline values: CDR1 KGHDR, CDR2 SFDVKD. The CDR3 extends over 16 amino acids. Losses at the gene ends were 4 bases for V and 4 bases for J; bases not matched to a gene: 7. The CDR3 sequence: CATSETTGVGTGELFF. The CDR3 nucleotides read TGTGCCACCAGTGAAACGACAGGGGTGGGCACCGGGGAGCTGTTTTTT.

This clonotype was counted at least ten times. This chain joins TRBV24-1 and TRBJ2-5, with D perhaps TRBD1 (5 bases). V was cut by 3 bases and J by 3 bases, with 16 bases left in between. The CDR3 covers 16 residues. In germline, CDR1 is KGHDR, CDR2 SFDVKD. The CDR3 sequence is CATSDPTPTAKETQYF. DNA of the CDR3: TGTGCCACCAGTGATCCCACTCCGACAGCGAAAGAGACCCAGTACTTC.